This T cell receptor beta chain was recorded in a study of shared clonotypes between healthy human individuals. This CDR3 has 14 amino acids. The junction had 4 bases not matched to a gene; V was cut back by 0 bases and J by 8 bases. Germline V gives CDR1 SGDLS, CDR2 YYNGEE. Sequenced by immunoSEQ multiplex PCR; TCRdb stores in-frame clones only, minus some. The sample yields some 2 million clones, roughly 95% seen once. CD8 cells regarded as naive lacked CD45RO, were positively chosen for CCR7, and omitted terminally differentiated effector memory CD45RA+ cells. Sample: naive CD8+ T cells sorted from blood. The rearrangement joins TRBV9 to TRBJ1-2, with 10 bases identical to TRBD1. This TCR came from a man between 18 and 35 years old in good health. CDR3 region: CASSVGGDRGGYTF. In nucleotides, the CDR3 is TGTGCCAGCAGCGTAGGCGGGGACAGGGGAGGCTACACCTTC.